These 14 T cell receptor beta chains share one sample of origin, sequenced in a study of cytomegalovirus exposure and HLA in healthy donors. Some clones are missing from TCRdb's copy, which holds only in-frame ones; the method was immunoSEQ multiplex PCR. The sample contains some 220,000 clones, about 93% of which appear only once. The sequencing input was PBMCs. All receptors come from a woman aged 18-29 years in good health and CMV-seronegative.

The CDR3 region has the DNA TGTGCCAGCAGCTCCAAAAACACCATATATTTT. This gives the protein CASSSKNTIYF. The rearrangement joins TRBV7-8 to TRBJ1-3, with D unresolved. This CDR3 spans 11 amino acids. V lost 4 bases and J lost 6, with 4 bases in between. The germline V gene encodes CDR1 SGHVS and CDR2 FQNEAQ.

This clone turned up a few times. The V and J genes are TRBV10-1 and TRBJ1-1; 7 bases line up with TRBD1. With V trimmed by 6 bases and J by 10 bases, 14 bases remained unmatched. The germline gives CDR1 WNHNN, CDR2 SYGVQD (reference sequence). This CDR3 is 14 amino acids long. The CDR3 reads CASSSSGTARGAFF. Written as DNA, the CDR3 is TGCGCCAGCAGCTCCTCAGGGACAGCTAGGGGAGCTTTCTTT.

This rearrangement joins TRBV2 to TRBJ2-2, with D unresolved. V was trimmed by 5 bases and J by 3 bases, leaving 13 bases between them. The CDR3 loop spans 15 amino acids. Germline values: CDR1 SNHLY, CDR2 FYNNEI. CDR3 sequence reads: CASSPNLKHTGELFF. DNA for the CDR3: TGTGCCAGCAGTCCGAACTTGAAGCACACCGGGGAGCTGTTTTTT.

This chain connects TRBV19 to TRBJ1-4, with a tentative D call TRBD1 (5 bases). CDR3 length: 14 amino acids. CDR1 is LNHDA, CDR2 SQIVND, per germline (reference sequence). V was clipped by 7 bases and J by 7 bases, with 16 bases between them. CDR3 sequence (DNA): TGTGCCAGTATCCCCGGTAGGGGAAGTGAAAAACTGTTTTTT. Its translation is CASIPGRGSEKLFF.

The rearrangement joins TRBV30 to TRBJ2-3; TRBD2 matches at 10 bases. Germline V CDR1 and CDR2: GTSNPN, SVGIG (reference sequence). CDR3 length: 14 residues. V was pared by 5 bases and J by 1 base, with 3 bases of the junction left unmatched. CDR3 nucleotide sequence: TGTGCCTGGTGGACTAGCGGAGGCACAGATACGCAGTATTTT. It encodes CAWWTSGGTDTQYF.

The chain recombines TRBV6-1 with TRBJ2-7; 7 bases align to TRBD2. The V gene's germline CDR1 is MNHNS and CDR2 SASEGT. The trim removed 2 bases at V and 3 bases at J, leaving 10 bases unmatched. The CDR3 totals 16 residues. As DNA, the CDR3 is TGTGCCAGCAGTGAACCAATGCGGGAGTGGGGCTACGAGCAGTACTTC. This gives the protein CASSEPMREWGYEQYF.

The chain recombines TRBV9 with TRBJ2-3; 8 nucleotides match TRBD2. With V trimmed by 5 bases and J by 0 bases, 8 bases remained unmatched. CDR1 and CDR2 (germline): SGDLS, YYNGEE. The CDR3 consists of 16 residues. The CDR3 loop reads CASRPRSSGSTDTQYF. CDR3 bases: TGTGCCAGCAGGCCGCGGTCTAGCGGGAGCACAGATACGCAGTATTTT.

The chain combines TRBV5-6 with TRBJ1-2; D possibly corresponds to TRBD1 (5 bases). Germline CDR1 is SGHDT and CDR2 is YYEEEE. This CDR3 contains 16 residues. V was cut by 3 bases and J by 4 bases, with 19 bases left in between. The CDR3: CASSYGTSGSGYGYTF. The CDR3 bases are TGTGCCAGCAGCTACGGGACTAGCGGGAGTGGCTATGGCTACACCTTC.

The genes are TRBV9 and TRBJ2-3, with unresolved D. The CDR3 runs to 14 residues. Trimming took 0 bases from V and 3 from J, leaving 8 bases between them. Germline CDR1 and CDR2: SGDLS and YYNGEE. CDR3 DNA: TGTGCCAGCAGCGTAGCCCCCCGTACAGATACGCAGTATTTT. It codes for CASSVAPRTDTQYF.

The CDR3 sequence is CASSGGPAYEQYF. The CDR3 bases are TGTGCCAGCAGTGGCGGCCCGGCCTACGAGCAGTACTTC. The chain uses TRBV25-1 and TRBJ2-5; D remains ambiguous. The J call may be faulty, since TRBJ2-7 better matches the DNA end. The CDR3 totals 13 residues. The V gene's germline CDR1 is MGHDK and CDR2 SYGVNS.

The chain recombines TRBV25-1 with TRBJ2-7, with a weak D call TRBD2 (6 bases). Germline CDR1 MGHDK, CDR2 SYGVNS. V was trimmed by 6 bases and J by 3 bases, leaving 21 bases between them. The CDR3 contains 16 residues. The CDR3 here is CASSLTHRGGNYEQYF. The CDR3 nucleotides read TGTGCCAGCAGCCTAACCCACCGGGGAGGTAACTACGAGCAGTACTTC.

This clone has only a few counts. This chain connects TRBV28 to TRBJ1-2; D remains unclear. V was pared by 8 bases and J by 8 bases, with 9 bases between. This CDR3 region has 10 residues. From germline, CDR1 is MDHEN and CDR2 SYDVKM. This CDR3 reads CASRGDGYTF. The CDR3, as DNA: TGTGCCAGCCGGGGAGACGGCTACACCTTC.

CDR3 DNA: TGTGCCAGCTCACCGTTTAGACAGGGTTTTGGAGCGTCCCAAGAGACCCAGTACTTC. This gives the protein CASSPFRQGFGASQETQYF. The V gene is TRBV18, the J gene TRBJ2-5; the match to TRBD1 covers 7 bases. The germline V gene encodes CDR1 KGHSH and CDR2 LQKENI. This CDR3 spans 19 amino acids. The ends lost 3 bases at V and 1 base at J; junction bases unmatched: 17.

This chain links TRBV7-2 with TRBJ2-2, with 10 bases matching TRBD2. V was clipped by 5 bases and J by 6 bases; unmatched bases: 6. Germline values: CDR1 SGHTA, CDR2 FQGNSA. The CDR3 length is 15 residues. The CDR3 spells CASSRGLARAGELFF. CDR3 in DNA: TGTGCCAGCAGCCGGGGACTAGCGAGGGCCGGGGAGCTGTTTTTT. The variable domain in full, with the rest retrieved from reference TRBV7-2 and TRBJ2-2, is GAGVSQSPSNKVTEKGKDVELRCDPISGHTALYWYRQSLGQGLEFLIYFQGNSAPDKSGLPSDRFSAERTGGSVSTLTIQRTQQEDSAVYLCASSRGLARAGELFFGEGSRLTVL.